The rows below give T cell receptor beta chains drawn from one sample of a study of control samples from healthy donors and cancer patients. Clones were sequenced by immunoSEQ multiplex PCR, and TCRdb holds only the in-frame ones, with some missing. The sample has about 180,000 clones, roughly 92% seen once. Sequencing was performed on blood. The receptors shown here come from a man under 40 in good health. The CDR3 runs from the conserved cysteine through the conserved F or W. The D gene is left open where the match is weak. Only part of the rows carry a size: once, few, many, or a class if the clone is expanded.

v_call: TRBV11-2; clone_size: .; j_call: TRBJ2-1; d_call: TRBD2; cdr3_aa: CASSPRAGSTSHEQFF; cdr3_nt: TGTGCCAGCAGCCCCCGAGCGGGATCCACCTCCCATGAGCAGTTCTTC
v_call: TRBV3-1/TRBV3-2; clone_size: .; j_call: TRBJ1-2; d_call: .; cdr3_aa: CASSQDSGPYGYTF; cdr3_nt: TGTGCCAGCAGCCAAGATTCCGGACCCTATGGCTACACCTTC
v_call: TRBV5-4; clone_size: .; j_call: TRBJ2-2; d_call: .; cdr3_aa: CASSKSRADTGELFF; cdr3_nt: TGTGCCAGCAGTAAGTCCAGGGCGGACACCGGGGAGCTGTTTTTT
v_call: TRBV28; clone_size: .; j_call: TRBJ1-5; d_call: .; cdr3_aa: CASNPGTLGNQPQHF; cdr3_nt: TGTGCCAGCAACCCCGGGACTCTAGGGAATCAGCCCCAGCATTTT
v_call: TRBV28; clone_size: once; j_call: TRBJ1-5; d_call: TRBD1; cdr3_aa: CASSTWTGGGSNQPQHF; cdr3_nt: TGTGCCAGCAGTACGTGGACAGGGGGGGGTAGCAATCAGCCCCAGCATTTT
v_call: TRBV5-6; clone_size: .; j_call: TRBJ1-6; d_call: TRBD1; cdr3_aa: CASSLRQGDPYNSPLHF; cdr3_nt: TGTGCCAGCAGCTTGAGACAGGGGGACCCCTATAATTCACCCCTCCACTTT
v_call: TRBV14; clone_size: .; j_call: TRBJ1-2; d_call: TRBD1; cdr3_aa: CASSQQGQGTGVYGYTF; cdr3_nt: TGTGCCAGCAGCCAACAAGGACAGGGGACGGGGGTCTATGGCTACACCTTC
v_call: TRBV29-1; clone_size: .; j_call: TRBJ1-3; d_call: .; cdr3_aa: CSVVIGTNSGNTIYF; cdr3_nt: TGCAGCGTTGTGATAGGGACCAACTCTGGAAACACCATATATTTT
v_call: TRBV27; clone_size: few; j_call: TRBJ2-2; d_call: .; cdr3_aa: CASSPWTSGELFF; cdr3_nt: TGTGCCAGCAGTCCCTGGACCTCCGGGGAGCTGTTTTTT
v_call: TRBV5-4; clone_size: few; j_call: TRBJ2-7; d_call: TRBD1; cdr3_aa: CASSPGRGQGNYEQYF; cdr3_nt: TGTGCCAGCAGCCCAGGGAGGGGACAGGGTAACTACGAGCAGTACTTC
v_call: TRBV4-2; clone_size: .; j_call: TRBJ2-3; d_call: .; cdr3_aa: CASSQDRGGAAYTDTQYF; cdr3_nt: TGTGCCAGCAGCCAAGACAGGGGAGGAGCGGCTTACACAGATACGCAGTATTTT
v_call: TRBV27; clone_size: .; j_call: TRBJ1-5; d_call: TRBD1; cdr3_aa: CASSRGTGGLDQPQHF; cdr3_nt: TGTGCCAGCAGTAGGGGGACAGGGGGCCTTGATCAGCCCCAGCATTTT
v_call: TRBV19; clone_size: .; j_call: TRBJ1-5; d_call: TRBD1; cdr3_aa: CASSGTGSQPQHF; cdr3_nt: TGTGCCAGTAGTGGGACAGGGAGTCAGCCCCAGCATTTT
v_call: TRBV9; clone_size: .; j_call: TRBJ2-3; d_call: TRBD1; cdr3_aa: CASSLSGQGPTDTQYF; cdr3_nt: TGTGCCAGCTCCCTTTCGGGACAGGGGCCCACAGATACGCAGTATTTT
v_call: TRBV7-9; clone_size: .; j_call: TRBJ2-1; d_call: TRBD1; cdr3_aa: CASSFRDSNNEQFF; cdr3_nt: TGTGCCAGCAGCTTCCGGGACAGTAACAATGAGCAGTTCTTC
v_call: TRBV11-3; clone_size: .; j_call: TRBJ2-1; d_call: TRBD2; cdr3_aa: CASSLAAGGGEQFF; cdr3_nt: TGTGCCAGCAGCTTAGCAGCGGGAGGCGGTGAGCAGTTCTTC
v_call: TRBV14; clone_size: .; j_call: TRBJ2-7; d_call: .; cdr3_aa: CASSPDRGLYEQYF; cdr3_nt: TGTGCCAGCAGCCCCGACCGTGGATTGTACGAGCAGTACTTC
v_call: TRBV7-2; clone_size: .; j_call: TRBJ2-3; d_call: TRBD1; cdr3_aa: CASSSGQVLNTGTQYF; cdr3_nt: TGTGCCAGCAGCTCAGGACAGGTCCTCAACACAGGTACGCAGTATTTT
v_call: TRBV2; clone_size: .; j_call: TRBJ1-5; d_call: .; cdr3_aa: CASREGGANQPQHF; cdr3_nt: TGTGCCAGCCGTGAGGGGGGGGCCAATCAGCCCCAGCATTTT
v_call: TRBV10-1; clone_size: once; j_call: TRBJ2-2; d_call: .; cdr3_aa: CASSDPGSPTGELFF; cdr3_nt: TGCGCCAGCAGTGATCCGGGGAGTCCCACCGGGGAGCTGTTTTTT
v_call: TRBV7-9; clone_size: .; j_call: TRBJ1-3; d_call: .; cdr3_aa: CASSPLTSGNTIYF; cdr3_nt: TGTGCCAGCAGCCCGCTGACCTCTGGAAACACCATATATTTT
v_call: TRBV27; clone_size: .; j_call: TRBJ2-6; d_call: .; cdr3_aa: CASSLRPIPRYGSGANVLTF; cdr3_nt: TGTGCCAGCAGTTTACGCCCCATCCCCAGATATGGCTCTGGGGCCAACGTCCTGACTTTC
v_call: TRBV7-2; clone_size: .; j_call: TRBJ1-1; d_call: .; cdr3_aa: CASSSKGDTEAFF; cdr3_nt: TGTGCCAGCAGTTCGAAGGGGGACACTGAAGCTTTCTTT
v_call: TRBV5-8; clone_size: .; j_call: TRBJ1-2; d_call: .; cdr3_aa: CASTLVDANYGYTF; cdr3_nt: TGTGCCAGCACCCTAGTGGACGCTAACTATGGCTACACCTTC
v_call: TRBV5-1; clone_size: .; j_call: TRBJ2-3; d_call: TRBD1; cdr3_aa: CASSLGQVTDTQYF; cdr3_nt: TGCGCCAGCAGCTTAGGACAGGTCACAGATACGCAGTATTTT
v_call: TRBV2; clone_size: .; j_call: TRBJ1-1; d_call: .; cdr3_aa: CASSEPNTEAFF; cdr3_nt: TGTGCCAGCAGTGAGCCCAACACTGAAGCTTTCTTT
v_call: TRBV4-2; clone_size: .; j_call: TRBJ1-1; d_call: .; cdr3_aa: CASSQVGGSPLENTEAFF; cdr3_nt: TGTGCCAGCAGCCAAGTTGGGGGGTCCCCCTTAGAGAACACTGAAGCTTTCTTT
v_call: TRBV28; clone_size: .; j_call: TRBJ1-1; d_call: .; cdr3_aa: CASSQGEAFF; cdr3_nt: TGTGCCAGCAGCCAAGGTGAAGCTTTCTTT
v_call: TRBV4-1; clone_size: .; j_call: TRBJ2-3; d_call: TRBD2; cdr3_aa: CASSHGAGGPVIHTDTQYF; cdr3_nt: TGCGCCAGCAGCCATGGCGCGGGGGGGCCGGTTATTCACACAGATACGCAGTATTTT
v_call: TRBV30; clone_size: .; j_call: TRBJ1-2; d_call: .; cdr3_aa: CAWSVRGGYTF; cdr3_nt: TGTGCCTGGAGTGTACGAGGTGGCTACACCTTC
v_call: TRBV13; clone_size: .; j_call: TRBJ1-1; d_call: .; cdr3_aa: CASSLTGGQNTEAFF; cdr3_nt: TGTGCCAGCAGCTTAACCGGGGGGCAGAACACTGAAGCTTTCTTT
v_call: TRBV11-2; clone_size: .; j_call: TRBJ2-1; d_call: .; cdr3_aa: CASSPGPRSEQFF; cdr3_nt: TGTGCCAGCAGCCCCGGACCACGCAGCGAGCAGTTCTTC
v_call: TRBV19; clone_size: .; j_call: TRBJ2-7; d_call: .; cdr3_aa: CASSITGTYEQYF; cdr3_nt: TGTGCCAGTAGTATTACCGGGACCTACGAGCAGTACTTC
v_call: TRBV7-9; clone_size: .; j_call: TRBJ2-2; d_call: .; cdr3_aa: CASSLALGIATGELFF; cdr3_nt: TGTGCCAGCAGCTTAGCGCTGGGGATTGCCACCGGGGAGCTGTTTTTT
v_call: TRBV30; clone_size: .; j_call: TRBJ2-7; d_call: .; cdr3_aa: CAWSVGVSYEQYF; cdr3_nt: TGTGCCTGGAGTGTGGGGGTGTCCTACGAGCAGTACTTC
v_call: TRBV29-1; clone_size: .; j_call: TRBJ1-1; d_call: .; cdr3_aa: CSVIDHLKGTEAFF; cdr3_nt: TGCAGCGTGATCGATCACCTTAAAGGCACTGAAGCTTTCTTT
v_call: TRBV29-1; clone_size: .; j_call: TRBJ1-4; d_call: .; cdr3_aa: CSVKDSATNEKLFF; cdr3_nt: TGCAGCGTGAAGGACAGCGCAACTAATGAAAAACTGTTTTTT
v_call: TRBV5-5; clone_size: .; j_call: TRBJ1-2; d_call: .; cdr3_aa: CASSPATGSTHGYTF; cdr3_nt: TGTGCCAGCAGCCCGGCTACTGGATCGACCCATGGCTACACCTTC
v_call: TRBV9; clone_size: .; j_call: TRBJ2-7; d_call: .; cdr3_aa: CASSVAPGGDYERYF; cdr3_nt: TGTGCCAGCAGCGTAGCTCCAGGGGGGGACTACGAGCGGTACTTC
v_call: TRBV27; clone_size: .; j_call: TRBJ1-6; d_call: TRBD1; cdr3_aa: CASSRTGGRSYNSPLHF; cdr3_nt: TGTGCCAGCAGTCGAACAGGGGGCAGGTCCTATAATTCACCCCTCCACTTT
v_call: TRBV9; clone_size: .; j_call: TRBJ2-3; d_call: .; cdr3_aa: CASSVGGGREKDTQYF; cdr3_nt: TGTGCCAGCAGCGTAGGAGGGGGGCGGGAGAAAGATACGCAGTATTTT
v_call: TRBV12-3/TRBV12-4; clone_size: .; j_call: TRBJ2-7; d_call: .; cdr3_aa: CASSREPYEQYF; cdr3_nt: TGTGCCAGCAGTCGTGAGCCCTACGAGCAGTACTTC
v_call: TRBV12-3/TRBV12-4; clone_size: .; j_call: TRBJ1-1; d_call: TRBD1; cdr3_aa: CASSLNRGTEAFF; cdr3_nt: TGTGCCAGCAGTTTAAACAGGGGTACTGAAGCTTTCTTT
v_call: TRBV5-1; clone_size: .; j_call: TRBJ1-2; d_call: .; cdr3_aa: CASSLDDGLMGYTF; cdr3_nt: TGCGCCAGCAGCTTGGACGACGGTCTTATGGGCTACACCTTC
v_call: TRBV15; clone_size: once; j_call: TRBJ1-2; d_call: TRBD1; cdr3_aa: CATSAFGTGDGYTF; cdr3_nt: TGTGCCACCAGCGCTTTTGGGACAGGGGATGGCTACACCTTC
v_call: TRBV5-4; clone_size: .; j_call: TRBJ2-6; d_call: .; cdr3_aa: CASSFGGLSGANVLTF; cdr3_nt: TGTGCCAGCAGCTTCGGGGGTCTATCTGGGGCCAACGTCCTGACTTTC
v_call: TRBV13; clone_size: .; j_call: TRBJ1-1; d_call: TRBD1; cdr3_aa: CASSFFGGGTGLNTEAFF; cdr3_nt: TGTGCCAGCAGCTTCTTCGGTGGCGGGACAGGGTTGAACACTGAAGCTTTCTTT
v_call: TRBV6-6; clone_size: .; j_call: TRBJ2-5; d_call: .; cdr3_aa: CASSYSQGPYQETQYF; cdr3_nt: TGTGCCAGCAGTTACTCTCAGGGCCCGTACCAAGAGACCCAGTACTTC
v_call: TRBV5-1; clone_size: .; j_call: TRBJ2-1; d_call: .; cdr3_aa: CASTQAYNEQFF; cdr3_nt: TGCGCCAGCACACAGGCCTACAATGAGCAGTTCTTC
v_call: TRBV5-5; clone_size: .; j_call: TRBJ1-5; d_call: TRBD1; cdr3_aa: CASSSGDSRNQPQHF; cdr3_nt: TGTGCCAGCAGCTCCGGGGACAGCCGAAATCAGCCCCAGCATTTT
v_call: TRBV6-5; clone_size: .; j_call: TRBJ1-4; d_call: .; cdr3_aa: CASRALGTNEKLFF; cdr3_nt: TGTGCCAGCCGGGCACTGGGGACTAATGAAAAACTGTTTTTT
v_call: TRBV23-1; clone_size: .; j_call: TRBJ2-3; d_call: .; cdr3_aa: CASSQSVVTTRGDTQYF; cdr3_nt: TGCGCCAGCAGTCAATCAGTAGTGACCACCAGAGGAGATACGCAGTATTTT
v_call: TRBV6-1; clone_size: .; j_call: TRBJ2-3; d_call: TRBD2; cdr3_aa: CASSEQASGRGLGTDTQYF; cdr3_nt: TGTGCCAGCAGTGAACAAGCTAGCGGGAGGGGGCTGGGCACAGATACGCAGTATTTT
v_call: TRBV27; clone_size: .; j_call: TRBJ2-5; d_call: TRBD2; cdr3_aa: CASSLLGGETQYF; cdr3_nt: TGTGCCAGCAGTTTACTGGGGGGGGAGACCCAGTACTTC
v_call: TRBV7-9; clone_size: .; j_call: TRBJ2-2; d_call: TRBD1; cdr3_aa: CASSYQQGANTGELFF; cdr3_nt: TGTGCCAGCAGCTACCAGCAGGGGGCGAACACCGGGGAGCTGTTTTTT